These 10 T cell receptor beta chains were all obtained from the same sample, sequenced in a study of blood T cell repertoires in COVID-19. Clones were read by immunoSEQ multiplex PCR, and TCRdb kept only the in-frame ones, dropping some. The sample holds hundreds of thousands of clones, 65% to 85% seen once. The sequencing sample was made of PBMCs or T cells enriched from blood (not recorded which). The origin of the receptors is a man under 40 with acute COVID-19.

The CDR3 bases are TGTGCCAGTACAAACAGGAACACCGGGGAGCTGTTTTTT. Its protein product is CASTNRNTGELFF. The chain has TRBV11-2 and TRBJ2-2; D is unclear. Germline CDR1 reads SGHAT; CDR2 reads FQNNGV. The CDR3 runs 13 residues. The V end was cut by 9 bases, the J end by 1 base, with 9 bases between. The variable domain in full, completed from reference TRBV11-2 and TRBJ2-2, reads EAGVAQSPRYKIIEKRQSVAFWCNPISGHATLYWYQQILGQGPKLLIQFQNNGVVDDSQLPKDRFSAERLKGVDSTLKIQPAKLEDSAVYLCASTNRNTGELFFGEGSRLTVL.

V is TRBV19 and J is TRBJ2-3; D perhaps matches TRBD2 (6 bases). Trimming took 5 bases from V and 0 from J, leaving 12 bases between them. The CDR3 totals 15 residues. Germline assignment: CDR1 LNHDA and CDR2 SQIVND (reference sequence). The CDR3: CASSVRGLSTDTQYF. The CDR3 DNA sequence: TGTGCCAGTAGTGTGCGGGGACTTAGCACAGATACGCAGTATTTT.

V usage is TRBV27 and J usage is TRBJ2-2; 11 bases are shared with TRBD1. This CDR3 is 16 amino acids long. Germline loops: CDR1 MNHEY, CDR2 SMNVEV (reference sequence). With V trimmed by 3 bases and J by 3 bases, 3 bases remained unmatched. CDR3 nucleotides: TGTGCCAGCAGTTTGACGGGACAGGGGGACACCGGGGAGCTGTTTTTT. Its protein is CASSLTGQGDTGELFF.

The CDR3 here is CASSLSAGSNYGYTF. The DNA of the CDR3 is TGTGCCAGCAGCTTATCCGCAGGGTCTAACTATGGCTACACCTTC. The chain combines TRBV11-2 with TRBJ1-2; the D gene is possibly TRBD1 (5 bases). The CDR3 length is 15 residues. V gave up 2 bases and J gave up 0 bases, with 10 bases separating them. Germline V CDR1 and CDR2: SGHAT, FQNNGV.

The chain recombines TRBV27 with TRBJ2-7, with D uncertain. V lost 0 bases to trimming and J lost 0 bases, with 6 bases between them. Germline CDR1 and CDR2: MNHEY and SMNVEV (reference sequence). This CDR3 has 14 amino acids. The DNA for the CDR3 is TGTGCCAGCAGTTTATCGGCAGACTCCTACGAGCAGTACTTC. This codes for CASSLSADSYEQYF.

J is TRBJ2-5 and V is TRBV18; D ambiguous. The CDR3 extends over 12 amino acids. Germline CDR1 reads KGHSH; CDR2 reads LQKENI. V was clipped by 2 bases and J by 5 bases, with 6 bases between them. The CDR3 DNA is TGTGCCAGCTCACCAGAGGTTGAGACCCAGTACTTC. It translates to CASSPEVETQYF.

The chain is built from TRBV3-1 (or the pseudogene TRBV3-2) and TRBJ1-1; TRBD1 matches at 7 bases. In germline, CDR1 is LGHDT, CDR2 YNNKEL (reference sequence). J was trimmed by 0 bases and V by 4 bases; bases with no gene match: 2. CDR3 size: 14 residues. The DNA for the CDR3 is TGTGCCAGCAGCCTGGACAGGTTGAACACTGAAGCTTTCTTT. This encodes CASSLDRLNTEAFF.

The table lists this clone with a count of one. This sequence joins TRBV5-6 and TRBJ2-1, with a possible D match to TRBD2 (5 bases). There are 14 residues in the CDR3. V lost 3 bases and J lost 6, with 13 bases in between. Germline CDR1 SGHDT, CDR2 YYEEEE. This CDR3 is CASSSPEGVNEQFF. The CDR3 DNA sequence: TGTGCCAGCAGCTCCCCAGAGGGCGTCAATGAGCAGTTCTTC.

V is TRBV6-5 and J is TRBJ1-4, with a tentative D call TRBD1 (6 bases). Germline V gene data show CDR1 as MNHEY and CDR2 as SVGAGI. Trimming cost V 7 bases and J 8 bases, with 14 bases left between them. This CDR3 contains 13 residues. CDR3 nucleotides: TGTGCCAGCATGGCCCAGGGGCGAGAAAAACTGTTTTTT. Its protein product is CASMAQGREKLFF.

The chain combines TRBV6-5 with TRBJ1-3; TRBD1 agrees at 7 bases. The length of the CDR3 is 15 residues. Unmatched junction bases numbered 10, after V lost 8 bases and J lost 3 bases. From germline, CDR1 is MNHEY and CDR2 SVGAGI. This chain's CDR3 is CASAFRQGNGNTIYF. The CDR3 bases are TGTGCCAGCGCCTTTCGACAGGGTAATGGAAACACCATATATTTT.